This T cell receptor beta chain emerged from a study of blood T cell repertoires in COVID-19. Original processing notes: The authors estimated nucleated cell counts from reference gene primer amplification. Clones were sequenced by immunoSEQ multiplex PCR, and TCRdb holds only the in-frame ones, with some missing. V and J calls and clone size are given by that table; D and trimming were obtained from the DNA. The sample lists some 100,000 clones, around nine tenths occurring once. Looked up from germline, CDR1 is SGHNT and CDR2 is YYREEE (reference sequence). The length of the CDR3 is 16 residues. With V trimmed by 4 bases and J by 7 bases, 11 bases remained unmatched.

The V gene is TRBV5-4, the J gene TRBJ1-4; 9 positions match TRBD1. The sample was peripheral blood. The sequence came from a woman aged 70 to 79 with acute or convalescent COVID-19. For the CDR3, the DNA is TGTGCCAGCAGCGCCGCCGGGACAGGGATAGGTGAAAAACTGTTTTTT. This translates into CASSAAGTGIGEKLFF.